This T cell receptor beta chain was found in a study of low-dose radiotherapy and immunotherapy resistance in tumors. As for the study in general: Over 26 weeks, cohort 2 got 1 Gy every two weeks, reaching 13 Gy. The authors gave intravenous cyclophosphamide 200 mg/m2 every two weeks, one day before radiation and immunotherapy.

This clonotype was detected ten times or more. TRAV- and TRBV-specific primers were used for first-strand cDNA, which covered alpha and beta chains. For amplifying TCRs, the PCR ran for about 20 cycles with Phusion, which was used together with a constant-region primer and the adapter on the V primers. The mRNA that was isolated underwent amplification by in vitro transcription. In TCRdb, the reads were re-called with MiXCR into one record per CDR3 protein. In the table there are approximately 84,000 distinct CDR3 sequences, about 18% of which are singletons. Time point specified: before trial treatment. Donors, who were enrolled in a single-arm phase I dose-escalation trial, received nivolumab, ipilimumab, aspirin, low-dose cyclophosphamide and low-dose radiotherapy. V dropped 2 bases and J dropped 3; count of bases not matched to a gene: 7. CDR3 length: 16 amino acids. From germline, CDR1 is SGHTA and CDR2 FQGTGA.

The chain carries TRBV7-3 and TRBJ2-1; TRBD1 agrees at 7 bases. The clonotype comes from a male donor with prostate cancer. The sample consisted of PBMCs, taken before treatment. This CDR3 reads CASSLGTGALYNEQFF. CDR3 coding DNA: TGTGCCAGCAGCTTAGGTACAGGGGCGCTCTACAATGAGCAGTTCTTC.